The clone carrying this T cell receptor (beta chain) was seen a handful of times. The antigen is not known. V was cut by 8 bases and J by 0 bases, with 17 bases left in between. Germline V gene lookup returns CDR1 SGHVS and CDR2 FNYEAQ. The CDR3 loop spans 15 amino acids. The record originates from a study of T cell repertoires in cytomegalovirus infection. Study context: Epitope selection comprised recently identified HLA-C-restricted CMV epitopes and well-studied HLA-B-restricted CMV epitopes. Matching HLA type, along with CMV infection, was indicated by public TCR beta signatures. Overall study findings and caveats: Cumulative public TCR beta family frequency identified CMV carriers with the relevant HLA.

TCRdb processed the reads anew with MiXCR; each CDR3 protein has one entry. This sample has approximately 89,000 distinct CDR3 sequences, with under 30% found just once. The material was CD8+ T cells from cultured PBMCs, obtained from culture after CMV antigen stimulation. This clonotype was sampled from a human donor in good health (CMV status not recorded). Some clones in this sample may be carry-over from other donors' samples. This chain uses TRBV7-6 with TRBJ2-7; tentatively, D is TRBD2 (6 bases). The CDR3 is CASELPEGGSYEQYF. The CDR3 nucleotides are TGTGCCAGCGAACTCCCGGAGGGTGGCTCCTACGAGCAGTACTTC.